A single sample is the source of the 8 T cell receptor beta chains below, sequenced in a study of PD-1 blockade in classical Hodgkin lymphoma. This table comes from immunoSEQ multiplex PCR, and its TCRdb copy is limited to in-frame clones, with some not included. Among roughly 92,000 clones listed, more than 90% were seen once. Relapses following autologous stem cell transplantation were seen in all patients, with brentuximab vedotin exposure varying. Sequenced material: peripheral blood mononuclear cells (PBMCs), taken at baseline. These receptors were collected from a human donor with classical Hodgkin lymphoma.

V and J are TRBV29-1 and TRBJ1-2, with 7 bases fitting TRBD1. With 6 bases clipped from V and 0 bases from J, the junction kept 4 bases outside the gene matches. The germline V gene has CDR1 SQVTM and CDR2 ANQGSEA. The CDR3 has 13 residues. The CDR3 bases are TGCAGCGTGGGGGACAGTTCTAACTATGGCTACACCTTC. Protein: CSVGDSSNYGYTF.

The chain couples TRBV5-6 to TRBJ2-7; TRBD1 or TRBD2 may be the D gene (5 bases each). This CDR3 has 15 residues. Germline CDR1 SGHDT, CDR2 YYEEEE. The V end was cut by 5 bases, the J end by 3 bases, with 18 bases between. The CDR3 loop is CASRSARDGDYEQYF. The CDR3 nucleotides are TGTGCCAGCAGATCTGCCCGGGACGGCGACTACGAGCAGTACTTC.

This CDR3 is CASSLQRFSGQSTDTQYF. Written as DNA, the CDR3 is TGTGCCAGCAGCTTACAGCGATTCAGCGGACAGAGCACAGATACGCAGTATTTT. The rearrangement links TRBV7-8 to TRBJ2-3; D might be TRBD1 (6 bases). V lost 2 bases and J lost 0, with 18 bases in between. This CDR3 is built from 18 residues. Germline CDR1 is SGHVS and CDR2 is FQNEAQ.

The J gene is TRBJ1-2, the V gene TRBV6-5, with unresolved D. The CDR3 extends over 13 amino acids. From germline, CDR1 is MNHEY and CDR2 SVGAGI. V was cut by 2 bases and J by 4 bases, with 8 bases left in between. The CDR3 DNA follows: TGTGCCAGCAGTTACACCGAGGTCTATGGCTACACCTTC. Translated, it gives CASSYTEVYGYTF.

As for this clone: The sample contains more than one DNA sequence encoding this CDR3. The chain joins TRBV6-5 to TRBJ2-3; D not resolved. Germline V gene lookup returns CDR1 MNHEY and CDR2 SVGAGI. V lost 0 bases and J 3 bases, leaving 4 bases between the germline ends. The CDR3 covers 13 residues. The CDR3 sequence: CASSYSLTDTQYF. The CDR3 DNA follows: TGTGCCAGCAGTTACTCCCTGACAGATACGCAGTATTTT.

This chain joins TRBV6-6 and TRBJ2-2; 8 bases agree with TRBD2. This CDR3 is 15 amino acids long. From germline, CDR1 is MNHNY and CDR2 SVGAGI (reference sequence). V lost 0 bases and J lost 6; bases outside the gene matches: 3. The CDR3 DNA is TGTGCCAGCAGTTACTCGGCTAGCGGGCCCGGGGAGCTGTTTTTT. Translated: CASSYSASGPGELFF.

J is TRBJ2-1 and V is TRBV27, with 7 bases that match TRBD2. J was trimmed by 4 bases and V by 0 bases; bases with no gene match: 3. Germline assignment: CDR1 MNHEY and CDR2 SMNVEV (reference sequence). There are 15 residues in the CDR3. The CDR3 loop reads CASSLSGEGYNEQFF. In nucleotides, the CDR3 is TGTGCCAGCAGTTTATCGGGGGAGGGGTACAATGAGCAGTTCTTC.

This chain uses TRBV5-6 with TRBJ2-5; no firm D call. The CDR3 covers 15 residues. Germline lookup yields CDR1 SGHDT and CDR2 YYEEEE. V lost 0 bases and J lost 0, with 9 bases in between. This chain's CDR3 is CASSLASAYQETQYF. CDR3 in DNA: TGTGCCAGCAGCTTGGCCAGTGCGTACCAAGAGACCCAGTACTTC. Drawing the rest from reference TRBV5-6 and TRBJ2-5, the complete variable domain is DAGVTQSPTHLIKTRGQQVTLRCSPKSGHDTVSWYQQALGQGPQFIFQYYEEEERQRGNFPDRFSGHQFPNYSSELNVNALLLGDSALYLCASSLASAYQETQYFGPGTRLLVL.